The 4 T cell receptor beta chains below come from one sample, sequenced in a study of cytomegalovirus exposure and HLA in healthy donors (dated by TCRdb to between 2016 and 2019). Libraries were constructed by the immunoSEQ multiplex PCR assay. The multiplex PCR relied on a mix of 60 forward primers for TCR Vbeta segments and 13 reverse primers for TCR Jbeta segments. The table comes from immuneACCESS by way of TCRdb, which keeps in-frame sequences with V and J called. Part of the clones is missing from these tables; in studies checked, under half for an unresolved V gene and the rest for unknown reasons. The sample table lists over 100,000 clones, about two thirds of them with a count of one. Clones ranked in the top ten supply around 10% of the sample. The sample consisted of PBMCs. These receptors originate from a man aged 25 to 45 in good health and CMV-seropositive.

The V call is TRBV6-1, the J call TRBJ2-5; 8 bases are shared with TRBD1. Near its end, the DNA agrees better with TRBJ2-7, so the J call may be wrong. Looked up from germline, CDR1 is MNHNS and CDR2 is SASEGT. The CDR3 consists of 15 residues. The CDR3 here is CASSDSGGAFYEQYF. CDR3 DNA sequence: TGTGCCAGCAGTGACTCAGGGGGCGCATTCTACGAGCAGTACTTC.

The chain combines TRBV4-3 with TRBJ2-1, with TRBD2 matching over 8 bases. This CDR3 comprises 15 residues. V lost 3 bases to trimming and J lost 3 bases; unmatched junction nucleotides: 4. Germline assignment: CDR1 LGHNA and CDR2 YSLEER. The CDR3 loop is CASSQGGTSYNEQFF. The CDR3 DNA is TGCGCCAGCAGCCAGGGCGGGACTAGCTACAATGAGCAGTTCTTC.

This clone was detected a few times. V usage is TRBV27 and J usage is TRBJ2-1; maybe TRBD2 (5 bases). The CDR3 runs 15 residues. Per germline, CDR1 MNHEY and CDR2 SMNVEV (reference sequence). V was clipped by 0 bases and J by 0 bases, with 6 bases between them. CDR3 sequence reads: CASSLSAASYNEQFF. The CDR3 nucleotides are TGTGCCAGCAGTTTATCAGCGGCCTCCTACAATGAGCAGTTCTTC.

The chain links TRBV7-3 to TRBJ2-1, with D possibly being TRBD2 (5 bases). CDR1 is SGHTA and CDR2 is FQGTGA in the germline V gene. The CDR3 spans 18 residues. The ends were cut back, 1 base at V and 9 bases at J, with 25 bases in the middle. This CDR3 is CASSLMGVVRGSGLEQFF. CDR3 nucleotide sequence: TGTGCCAGCAGCTTAATGGGTGTGGTTAGAGGGAGTGGTCTTGAGCAGTTCTTC. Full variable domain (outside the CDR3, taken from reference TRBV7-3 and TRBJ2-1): GAGVSQTPSNKVTEKGKYVELRCDPISGHTALYWYRQSLGQGPEFLIYFQGTGAADDSGLPNDRFFAVRPEGSVSTLKIQRTERGDSAVYLCASSLMGVVRGSGLEQFFGPGTRLTVL.